This TCR beta chain comes out of a study of cytomegalovirus exposure and HLA in healthy donors (dated by TCRdb to between 2016 and 2019). In terms of the full investigation: The approximately 710 repertoires of the first cohort and the approximately 130 validation repertoires were produced on the same platform, according to a later analysis. To predict cytomegalovirus infection status, the study combined high-throughput TCR immunosequencing, statistical association of individual TCRs with disease status, and machine learning. The study was designed to test whether signatures of past pathogen exposure could be identified by cataloging public T cell receptors. In addition to the first cohort of around 670 subjects, a separate validation cohort of about 120 different subjects was used.

Library preparation employed the immunoSEQ multiplex PCR assay. Under the source paper's analysis protocol: To diagnose cytomegalovirus status from the catalog of TCR beta chain sequences, a statistical classification framework was built. TCRdb took this table from immuneACCESS and kept in-frame rearrangements with V and J called. Such tables lack part of the clones; where checked against another copy, unresolved V genes explain under half of the gap, and the rest is unexplained. The V and J calls and clone size come from that table; D and trimming were worked out from the DNA. The sample has some 150,000 clones on record, 88% of them singletons. 2.5% to 3% of the sample lies in the top ten. Beyond this particular receptor, the publication reports: It was suggested by the authors that the approach could potentially be generalized to other disease states and immunological phenotypes. The validation cohort had no HLA typing available for a later analysis, so co-occurrence within that cohort was assessed over all 120 repertoires. Three of the identified cytomegalovirus-associated TCR beta chains were confirmed in vitro to be specific for cytomegalovirus antigens. While some public TCRs were present in many individuals, most TCR sequences turned up only very rarely across donors. In both the original and validation cohorts, the classifier was reported to diagnose cytomegalovirus status with high specificity and sensitivity. A later analysis found that TCRs clustered in the first cohort also tended to co-occur in the roughly 120 validation repertoires, with about 94% of cluster scores above 0. In the study, 150 to 200 TCR beta chains were listed as associated with cytomegalovirus.

With respect to this clone: Its target antigen remains unknown. Base qualities were left out, and no much larger clone turns up one base away.

V and J lose 5 bases and 0 bases, and a span of 14 bases separates them. Including cysteine and phenylalanine, the CDR3 has 16 amino acids. Here the CDR3 DNA is all that survives: 48 bases in frame from base 1. CDR1 MDHEN and CDR2 SYDVKM are derived from the germline V gene. Separate from the approximately 700-subject first cohort, the validation cohort of 95 to 150 subjects was the group to which the donors belonged. This receptor was taken from a man aged 18-30 years in good health and CMV-seronegative. Sequencing used PBMCs. This chain is built from TRBV28 and TRBJ2-4, with TRBD1 tentatively as D gene (6 bases match). The sequenced DNA is TGTGCCAGCAGTACCCGGACAGCTCTAGCCAAAAACATTCAGTACTTC. Its protein product is CASSTRTALAKNIQYF.